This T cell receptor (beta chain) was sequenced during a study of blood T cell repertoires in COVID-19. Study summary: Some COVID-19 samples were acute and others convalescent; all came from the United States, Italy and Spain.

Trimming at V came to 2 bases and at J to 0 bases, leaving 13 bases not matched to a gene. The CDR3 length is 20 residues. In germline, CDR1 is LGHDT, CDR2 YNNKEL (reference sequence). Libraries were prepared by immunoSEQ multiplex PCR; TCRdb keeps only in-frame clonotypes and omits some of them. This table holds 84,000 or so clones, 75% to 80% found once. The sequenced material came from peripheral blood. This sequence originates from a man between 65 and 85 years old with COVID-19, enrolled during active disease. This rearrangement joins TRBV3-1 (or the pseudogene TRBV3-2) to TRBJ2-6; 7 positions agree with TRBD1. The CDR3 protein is CASSQFSWAGGGSGANVLTF. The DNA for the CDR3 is TGTGCCAGCAGCCAATTCTCGTGGGCAGGGGGTGGCTCTGGGGCCAACGTCCTGACTTTC.